The sequence of this T cell receptor beta chain was determined in a study of early T cells in non-severe SARS-CoV-2 infection. The CDR3 contains 15 residues. V lost 0 bases and J lost 6, with 12 bases in between. Germline assignment: CDR1 SGHRS and CDR2 YFSETQ. Individual cDNA molecules received unique molecular identifiers. Each CDR3 protein is one row after TCRdb ran MiXCR on the 5' RACE reads. The top ten clones hold roughly 6% of a sample with approximately 70,000 distinct CDR3 sequences, approximately 10% of them seen once. The chain employs TRBV5-1 and TRBJ2-2, with D possibly matching TRBD2 (5 bases). The sequencing used whole blood, collected at baseline. The receptor's source is an adult who was a healthcare worker with PCR-confirmed SARS-CoV-2 infection or an uninfected control (not recorded which). As DNA, the CDR3 is TGCGCCAGCAGCTTGGCCGTTGGGAGCTCCGGGGAGCTGTTTTTT. Its protein product is CASSLAVGSSGELFF.